This TCR beta chain was obtained from a study of shared clonotypes between healthy human individuals. All donors qualified as healthy HIV-negative adults and had experienced no recent acute infections or vaccinations. The donors were all Caucasian adults (living in Nashville, Tennessee). The germline V gene encodes CDR1 SGHRS and CDR2 YFSETQ. Trimming left V 3 bases short and J 4 bases short, with 8 bases between. The CDR3 has 13 amino acids. Data came from immunoSEQ multiplex PCR; TCRdb stores just in-frame clones and leaves some out. The repertoire holds about 490,000 clones, with over 65% as singletons.

This chain uses TRBV5-1 with TRBJ2-1; D possibly corresponds to TRBD2 (6 bases). What was sequenced was PBMCs. This TCR was recovered from a woman in her forties in good health. Some clones in this sample may be carry-over from other donors' samples. The CDR3 DNA sequence: TGCGCCAGCAGCTGGGGACTTTACAATGAGCAGTTCTTC. It specifies CASSWGLYNEQFF.